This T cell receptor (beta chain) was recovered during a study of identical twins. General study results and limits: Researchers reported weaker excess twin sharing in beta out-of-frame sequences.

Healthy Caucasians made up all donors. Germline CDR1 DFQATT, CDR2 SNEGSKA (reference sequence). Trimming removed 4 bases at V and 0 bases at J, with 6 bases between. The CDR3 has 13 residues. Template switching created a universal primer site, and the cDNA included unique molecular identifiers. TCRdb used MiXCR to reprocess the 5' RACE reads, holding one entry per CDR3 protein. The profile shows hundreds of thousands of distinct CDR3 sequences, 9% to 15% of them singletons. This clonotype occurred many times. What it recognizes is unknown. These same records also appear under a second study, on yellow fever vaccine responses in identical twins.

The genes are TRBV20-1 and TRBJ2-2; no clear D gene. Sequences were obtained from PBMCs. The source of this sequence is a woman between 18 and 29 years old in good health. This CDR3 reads CSAISPNTGELFF. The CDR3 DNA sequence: TGCAGTGCTATTTCACCGAACACCGGGGAGCTGTTTTTT.